This record covers a single T cell receptor beta chain. Its antigen is still unknown. Base qualities are not provided; no much larger clone lies one nucleotide away. This sample stems from a study of cytotoxic CD8 clonotypes in ibrutinib-treated CLL (dated by TCRdb to about 2021). Regarding the complete study: In this cohort, 15 patients were treatment-naive and approximately ten were relapsed/refractory, while 17 to 18 had unmutated IGHV. Responses were partial in 24 patients and complete in 2; after median about 63 months follow-up, roughly 14 stayed in remission and around 12 progressed. Samples at response were collected after a median of roughly twelve months of treatment, with a range of roughly 6 to 40 months. On average, each sample had approximately 250,000 productive templates and more than 75,000 productive rearrangements. Of the 86 participants in the trial, 25 to 30 had longitudinal samples available. Cryopreserved peripheral blood mononuclear cells were collected before treatment, at response, and at either disease progression or sustained remission. Every remission and progressive disease sample was obtained while ibrutinib was still being received by the patients. Study-wide findings and limitations: At ibrutinib response clonality went up, during sustained remission it held steady, and at progression it dropped back toward baseline. Sampling times were not matched between patients in sustained remission and patients whose disease was progressing, and lymph node repertoires were not examined. Public clonotypes were found to be uncommon and were observed to contract or remain stable during treatment; the increase in clonality was shown to reflect expansion of private clonotypes at ibrutinib response. Baseline clonality was found to be higher than that of age-matched healthy donors and was strongly correlated with circulating CD8+ T-cell counts.

V is clipped by 1 base and J by 0 bases, and the sequence between their germline boundaries is 13 bases long. The CDR3, cysteine through phenylalanine, is 16 amino acids long. Only the CDR3 DNA stays, 48 bases, in frame from base 1. CDR1 and CDR2 (SGHTA, FQGNSA) derive from the germline V gene. Each clonotype received, on average, 10x coverage in deep resolution sequencing performed on a MiSeq, where the target depth lay between 1 in 1 million and 1 in 200,000 T cells. The immunoSEQ hsTCRB Kit was used to generate the TCR beta libraries. In the original analysis: Data were analyzed with ImmunoSEQ Data Assistant and ImmunoSEQ Analyzer, with V, D and J genes assigned per IMGT definitions. Clonality, which ranges from 0 to 1, was calculated as one minus the normalized Shannon entropy of productive rearrangement frequencies. Public clonotype analysis was restricted to overrepresented clonotypes comprising at least 0.05% of each patient's repertoire. Some twelve repertoires from age-matched healthy donors, obtained from immuneACCESS, served as clonality controls. In its TCRdb copy, this immuneACCESS table keeps in-frame sequences only and misses some clones. Where compared with another copy, unresolved V genes explain less than half of these, and the others have no known cause. V and J calls and clone size are as listed in that table; D and trimming were resolved from the DNA. The sample table shows hundreds of thousands of clones, and less than 75% are seen once. The top ten clonotypes cover approximately 15% of the sample.

The sample's time point, from its label and the paper: approximately 2 years on ibrutinib. For TCR beta library preparation, about 2 micrograms of genomic DNA were extracted from the cryopreserved PBMCs. High-throughput TCR beta sequencing was performed on longitudinal blood samples from CLL patients receiving ibrutinib monotherapy. Patients were enrolled in a phase 2 open-label single-center ibrutinib monotherapy trial. This receptor chain uses TRBV7-2 and TRBJ2-7; TRBD2 could be the D gene, as 6 bases match. The sequence was obtained from a human donor with chronic lymphocytic leukemia. The source material was PBMCs, sampled after 24 months of ibrutinib treatment. CDR3 loop: CASSLDSGTFSYEQYF. The DNA is TGTGCCAGCAGCTTAGATTCAGGGACTTTCTCCTACGAGCAGTACTTC.